The source of this T cell receptor (beta chain) is a study of cytomegalovirus exposure and HLA in healthy donors (dated by TCRdb to 2016 to 2017). With respect to the entire study: According to an earlier analysis of a few hundred of the donors, 150 million to 200 million T cells yielded 117 million unique TCR beta sequences and around 280 Gb of sequence data. Of the approximately 400 genotyped donors, more than 75% were placed in the genetic ancestry cluster associated with self-reported Caucasian donors. Roughly 300 gigabases of sequencing data and 70 million to 95 million unique TCR sequences made up an early release that covered several hundred HLA-typed donors. An earlier analysis of approximately 580 of the donors used high-throughput TCR beta sequencing to judge whether each TCR beta V gene segment behaved as functional or pseudogenic. The study combined high-throughput TCR immunosequencing, statistical association of individual TCRs with disease status, and machine learning to predict cytomegalovirus infection status. About five DR-DQ haplotypes were handled as single units for association and clustering, since linkage in the cohort was strong. HLA typing included class I and class II loci at four-digit resolution. Every repertoire in the discovery cohort had been generated on one and the same sequencing platform. On average, about 200,000 unique TCR beta nucleotide sequences were sequenced per donor among some 420 genotyped donors of the cohort, with approximately 18% of those sequences being non-productive. The aim of the study was to test whether cataloging public T cell receptors could identify signatures of past pathogen exposure. Typing coverage differed by locus: A, B, C, DRB1 and DQB1 were typed in roughly 620-630 donors, DQA1 in about 500, DPA1 in around 610, and DPB1 in around 490. The later analysis used no new phenotypic data to find candidate immune exposures, relying instead on TCR beta sequences and their occurrence across donors. Donor age, sex, ethnicity and CMV serostatus were compiled together with the repertoire data. A later analysis re-analyzed previously published TCR beta repertoires from hundreds of donors and added high-resolution HLA genotyping to study TCR occurrence patterns. Along with the 666-subject first cohort, a separate validation cohort of more than 90 different subjects was used. The T cell repertoires of some 670 subjects were profiled by immunosequencing and related to cytomegalovirus serostatus. Genome-wide SNP genotypes for about 65% of the 666 donors were used in a later genetic analysis, which treated that subset as a discovery cohort.

The library was prepared using the immunoSEQ multiplex PCR assay. For the multiplex PCR, a mixture combining 60 forward primers for TCR Vbeta segments and 13 reverse primers for TCR Jbeta segments was used. The CDR3 region of rearranged TCR beta genes was amplified from genomic DNA by a multiplex PCR assay. The Illumina HiSeq System was used to sequence the amplified TCR beta libraries as 87-base-pair reads. Per the original workflow: A later analysis counted tens of millions of unique TCR beta chains across the 670 or so repertoires, and some 12 million of these chains were shared by at least two donors. A nearest-neighbor algorithm error-corrected the raw reads and collapsed the reads into unique sequences, merging closely related sequences to remove PCR and sequencing errors. CDR3 sequences were aligned to IMGT reference sequences to assign V, D and J gene segments. For a sequence to be retained, a match of at least six nucleotides to both a V gene segment and a J gene segment was required. A rearrangement was called productive if the CDR3 had no stop codons and remained in frame with V and J, and every other rearrangement was called non-productive. CDR3 was defined by IMGT convention, running from the second conserved V-encoded cysteine to the conserved J-encoded phenylalanine. The earlier analysis of 500 to 600 of the donors excluded sequences that lacked an unambiguous match to a single V gene segment. An earlier analysis of several hundred of the donors classified V segments as functional when productive rearrangements were above 56.7% and as segregating when the standard deviation between donors was above 5%. To diagnose cytomegalovirus status from the catalog of TCR beta chain sequences, a statistical classification framework was built. V and J gene assignment, in a later analysis, came from comparing TCR nucleotide sequences with IMGT/GENE-DB human TR gene sequences. A later analysis assigned CDR3 sequences and most-parsimonious VDJ recombination scenarios with the TCRdist pipeline. In a later analysis, each TCR beta chain was defined by its CDR3 amino acid sequence together with its V-gene family, and reads lacking a unique V-gene family were excluded. As a way to deal with suspected cross-contamination and a sequencing artifact, a later analysis dropped roughly 620 nucleotide sequences that were highly shared and had low generation probability. In a later analysis, a clonal expansion index for each public chain was calculated from normalized within-repertoire ranks of inferred template counts. In a later analysis, generation probabilities were computed with a VDJ recombination model fitted to out-of-frame rearrangements, and the resulting probabilities were checked against IGoR. Hypergeometric tests were used in a later analysis to score TCR-TCR, TCR-HLA and TCR-CMV co-occurrence, with a repertoire-size bias correction applied to the TCR pairs. In a later analysis, false discovery rates were estimated by permuting HLA or CMV assignments 20 times. In a later analysis, co-occurring TCRs were grouped with DBSCAN, and TCRdist sequence similarity was added when clustering was performed within HLA-allele-positive subsets. Co-occurrence clustering excluded repertoires with fewer than 30,000 or more than 120,000 public chains, plus five with anomalous nucleotide sharing. In its TCRdb copy, this immuneACCESS table keeps in-frame sequences only and misses some clones. Where compared with another copy, unresolved V genes explain less than half of these, and the others have no known cause. V and J calls and clone size come straight from that table; D and trimming were deduced from the DNA. The sample yields approximately 130,000 clones; about 70% were counted once. Of the sample, under 3% falls within the top ten clones.

The germline V gene (reference sequence) yields MNHEY for CDR1 and SMNVEV for CDR2. Reading from cysteine to phenylalanine, the CDR3 counts 11 amino acids. Only the CDR3 part of the read is kept: 33 bases, read in frame from the first base. V lost 6 bases and J lost 4 bases; the stretch between them is 6 bases long. Results the study describes overall, beyond this receptor: A later analysis found that most CMV-associated TCR beta chains appeared HLA-restricted, with HLA associations seemingly driven largely by CMV exposure. In this cohort, only TCR beta chains were sequenced, and detectable features were limited by the absence of alpha or paired-chain data. Some IMGT-functional V segments, including TRBV6-2 and TRBV6-3, could not be told apart with the 87-base-pair reads, so those segments were excluded. A group of highly shared sequence variants was considered likely to be a technical artifact of the sequencing pipeline. In a later analysis, HLA-associated TCR beta chains were found to be more clonally expanded and to have lower generation probabilities than equally common non-associated chains. A later analysis found that TCR association rates varied across HLA loci, with DRB1 alleles showing the most associated TCRs and HLA-C alleles the fewest. Because HLA typing was unavailable for some donors at each locus, only the typed subset was used in association tests. In the study, around 150 TCR beta chains were listed as associated with cytomegalovirus. Presence/absence analyses assumed roughly uniform sequencing depth across donors, an assumption that may not hold. Broadly in line with IMGT annotations, most TCR beta V segments showed up in productive rearrangements about 90% or about 30% of the time in an earlier analysis of 450 to 750 of the donors. A further reported finding was that TCR beta sequences accurately predicted the HLA-A and HLA-B alleles for most subjects in the first cohort. Because counts were too low, more than 15 rarely observed V segments, including chromosome 9 orphons, were left out of the earlier analysis of 500 to 650 of the donors. It was suggested by the authors that the approach could potentially be generalized to other disease states and immunological phenotypes. A later genetic analysis reported fewer N-insertions in productive TCRs among donors in an Asian-associated ancestry cluster than the roughly 620-donor mean. A later analysis associated 15,000 or so TCR beta sequences with specific HLA alleles at a false discovery rate of 0.05. Immune exposure information for the cohort was limited to CMV serostatus. A few of the identified cytomegalovirus-associated TCR beta chains were confirmed in vitro to be specific for cytomegalovirus antigens. Linkage disequilibrium might explain the correlated functional status among segregating V segments, but an unknown experimental factor could not be excluded. A later genetic analysis associated a missense DCLRE1C variant with V-gene and J-gene trimming of TCR beta chains, and an independent cohort replicated the association. In a later analysis, several top co-occurrence clusters were reported to appear linked to parvovirus B19, influenza, CMV and Epstein-Barr virus. Cytomegalovirus status was reported to be diagnosed by the classifier with high specificity and sensitivity in both the original and validation cohorts. Across donors, most TCR sequences were observed very rarely, whereas some public TCRs were present in many individuals. Strong co-occurrence of HLA alleles, especially DR and DQ, made assigning TCR associations to individual alleles difficult.

The cohort comprised hundreds of healthy bone marrow donors. At the time of sampling, every cohort member was nominally healthy, though immune exposures that went unrecorded were likely present. The donor was CMV seropositive and belonged to the group of 250 to 300 seropositive cohort members. A peripheral blood sample was provided by each donor, and peripheral blood mononuclear cells were used for TCR beta sequencing. The Qiagen DNeasy Blood Extraction Kit was used to extract genomic DNA from the blood cell samples. Worth noting for this clone: Its antigen target is currently unknown. Base-call qualities are not available, and no considerably larger clone is one nucleotide away.

Rearrangement joined TRBV27 to TRBJ1-2; the D gene cannot be resolved reliably. The sample consisted of PBMCs. The TCR was taken from an older woman in good health and CMV-seropositive. The CDR3 is CASRGVYGYTF. In nucleotide form, the sequence is TGTGCCAGCAGGGGCGTCTATGGCTACACCTTC.